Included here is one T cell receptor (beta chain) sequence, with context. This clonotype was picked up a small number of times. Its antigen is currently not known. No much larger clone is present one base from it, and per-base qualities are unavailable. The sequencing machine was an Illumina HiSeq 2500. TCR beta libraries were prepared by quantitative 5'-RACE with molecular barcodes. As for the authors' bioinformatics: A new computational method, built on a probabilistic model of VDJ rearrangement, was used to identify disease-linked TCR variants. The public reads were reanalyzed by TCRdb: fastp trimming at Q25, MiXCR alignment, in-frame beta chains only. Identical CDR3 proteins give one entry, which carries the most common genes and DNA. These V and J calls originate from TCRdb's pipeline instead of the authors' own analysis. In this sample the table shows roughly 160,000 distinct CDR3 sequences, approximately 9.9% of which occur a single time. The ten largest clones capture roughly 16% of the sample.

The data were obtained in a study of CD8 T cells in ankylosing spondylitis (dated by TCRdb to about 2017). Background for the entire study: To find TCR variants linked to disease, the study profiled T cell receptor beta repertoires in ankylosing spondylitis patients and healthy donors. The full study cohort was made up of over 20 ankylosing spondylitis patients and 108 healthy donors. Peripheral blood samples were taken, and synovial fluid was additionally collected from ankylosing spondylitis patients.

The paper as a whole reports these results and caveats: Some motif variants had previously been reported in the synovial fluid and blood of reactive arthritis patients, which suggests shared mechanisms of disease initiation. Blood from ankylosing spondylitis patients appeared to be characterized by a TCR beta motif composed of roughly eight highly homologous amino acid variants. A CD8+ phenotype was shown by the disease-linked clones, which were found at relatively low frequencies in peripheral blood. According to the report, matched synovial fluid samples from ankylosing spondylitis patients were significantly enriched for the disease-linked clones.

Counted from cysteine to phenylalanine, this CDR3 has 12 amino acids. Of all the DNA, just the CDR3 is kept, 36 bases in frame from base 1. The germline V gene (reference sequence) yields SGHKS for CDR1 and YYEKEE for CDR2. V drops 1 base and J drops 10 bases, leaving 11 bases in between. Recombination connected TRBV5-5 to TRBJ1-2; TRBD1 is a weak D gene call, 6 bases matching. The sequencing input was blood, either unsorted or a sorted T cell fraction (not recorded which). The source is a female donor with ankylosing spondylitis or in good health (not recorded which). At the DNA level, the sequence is TGTGCCAGCAGCTTGTGGGGGGGCGTCTACACCTTC. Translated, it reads CASSLWGGVYTF.